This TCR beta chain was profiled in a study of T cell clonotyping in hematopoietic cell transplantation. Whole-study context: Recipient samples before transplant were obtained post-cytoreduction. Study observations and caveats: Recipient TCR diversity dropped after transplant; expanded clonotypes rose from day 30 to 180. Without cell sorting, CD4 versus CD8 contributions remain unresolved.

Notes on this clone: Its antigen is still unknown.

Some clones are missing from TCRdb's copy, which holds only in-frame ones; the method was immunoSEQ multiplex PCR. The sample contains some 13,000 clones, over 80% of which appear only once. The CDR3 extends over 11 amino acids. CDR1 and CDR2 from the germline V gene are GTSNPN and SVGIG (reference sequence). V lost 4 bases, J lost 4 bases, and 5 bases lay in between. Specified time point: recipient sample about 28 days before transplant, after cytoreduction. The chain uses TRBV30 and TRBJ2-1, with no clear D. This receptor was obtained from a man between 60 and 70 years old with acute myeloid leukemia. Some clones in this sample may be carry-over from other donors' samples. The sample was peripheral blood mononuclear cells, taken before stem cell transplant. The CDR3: CAWTTYNEQFF. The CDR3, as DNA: TGTGCCTGGACGACGTACAATGAGCAGTTCTTC.